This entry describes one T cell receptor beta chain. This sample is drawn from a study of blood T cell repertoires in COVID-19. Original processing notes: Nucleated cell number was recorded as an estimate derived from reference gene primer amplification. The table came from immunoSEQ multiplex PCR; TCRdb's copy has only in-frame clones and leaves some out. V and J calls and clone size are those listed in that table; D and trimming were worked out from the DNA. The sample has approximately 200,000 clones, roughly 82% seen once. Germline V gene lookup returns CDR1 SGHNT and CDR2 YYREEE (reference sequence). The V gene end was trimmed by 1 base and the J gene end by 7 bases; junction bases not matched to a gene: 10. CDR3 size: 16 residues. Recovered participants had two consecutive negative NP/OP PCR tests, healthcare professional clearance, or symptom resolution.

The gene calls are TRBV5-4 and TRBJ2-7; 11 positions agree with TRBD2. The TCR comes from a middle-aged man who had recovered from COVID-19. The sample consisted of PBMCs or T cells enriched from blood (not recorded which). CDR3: CASSLRILAGAEEQYF. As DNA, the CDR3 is TGTGCCAGCAGCTTGAGAATACTAGCGGGAGCTGAGGAGCAGTACTTC.